This T cell receptor beta chain was sequenced during a study of PD-L1 blockade in urothelial cancer. For the study at large: Patients, treated from 2014 onward, received atezolizumab 1,200 mg intravenously every 3 weeks. Anywhere from 0 to 3 prior chemotherapy regimens had been received by patients.

This CDR3 is 14 amino acids long. Germline lookup yields CDR1 GTSNPN and CDR2 SVGIG (reference sequence). Trimming cost V 1 base and J 3 bases; bases outside gene matches: 6. Method: immunoSEQ multiplex PCR; TCRdb's copy keeps in-frame clones and lacks some. The sample records 35,000 to 40,000 clones, 82% being singletons. Time point described: pretreatment peripheral blood. The receptor was isolated from a man aged 55 to 70 with urothelial cancer. The chain links TRBV30 to TRBJ2-7; TRBD1 matches 7 bases. Sequenced here: PBMCs, sampled around atezolizumab (anti-PD-L1) treatment. CDR3 bases: TGTGCCTGGAGTGGGTGGACAGGCGGCTACGAGCAGTACTTC. This codes for CAWSGWTGGYEQYF.